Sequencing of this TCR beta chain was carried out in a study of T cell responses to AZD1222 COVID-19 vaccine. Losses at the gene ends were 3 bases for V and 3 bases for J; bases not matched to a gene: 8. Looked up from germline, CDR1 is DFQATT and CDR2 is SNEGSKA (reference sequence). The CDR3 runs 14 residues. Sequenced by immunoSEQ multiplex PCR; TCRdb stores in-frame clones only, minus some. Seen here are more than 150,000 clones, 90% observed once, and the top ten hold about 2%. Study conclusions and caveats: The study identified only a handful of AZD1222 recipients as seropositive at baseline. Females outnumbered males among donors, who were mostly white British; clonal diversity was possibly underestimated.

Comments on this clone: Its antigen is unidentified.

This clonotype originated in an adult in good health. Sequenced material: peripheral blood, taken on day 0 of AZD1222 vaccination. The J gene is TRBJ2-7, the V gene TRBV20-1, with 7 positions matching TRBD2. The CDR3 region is CSASLGLAVYEQYF. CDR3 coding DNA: TGCAGTGCTAGTTTAGGGCTAGCGGTCTACGAGCAGTACTTC.